This T cell receptor beta chain emerged from a study of T-cell memory formation after mild COVID-19. In the study overall: Across donors, TCR clusters were largely donor specific.

The germline gives CDR1 LGHNA, CDR2 YNFKEQ. The CDR3 is 15 residues long. V trimming: 0 bases; J trimming: 12 bases; junction bases outside the gene matches: 11. TCRdb independently ran MiXCR on the 5' RACE reads; one entry per CDR3 protein. The table lists about 390,000 distinct CDR3 sequences, approximately 15% of them singletons. Sequences were obtained from PBMCs or a T cell subset sorted from them (not recorded which). This chain uses TRBV4-2 with TRBJ2-1; 7 bases agree with TRBD2. This TCR was recovered from a man younger than 30 who had mild COVID-19 (a few samples of this study predate the infection). Cell type and time point are not known. The CDR3 DNA follows: TGTGCCAGCAGCCAAGAGGAGACAGCGGGGATTGCGCAGTTCTTC. Translated, it gives CASSQEETAGIAQFF.